Here is one T cell receptor (beta chain) with its context. Its matching antigen is unknown. For the second PCR, which ran for about 7 to 12 cycles, a sample-barcoded 5' primer and a J-beta primer mix were used. TCRdb independently ran MiXCR on the 5' RACE reads; one entry per CDR3 protein. There are some 1.4 million distinct CDR3 sequences in the sample; 42% occur only once, and 7.9% lies in the top ten. Germline V gives CDR1 SGHRS, CDR2 YFSETQ. V lost 2 bases and J 3 bases, leaving 14 bases between the germline ends. The CDR3 spans 15 residues. The data are from a study of blood T cells in healthy people across ages. Overall study findings and caveats: Diversity was higher, and naive CD4+ cells more numerous, in long-lived donors than in aged donors.

Sequencing used blood. The origin of this receptor is a woman in her late teens or twenties in good health. V gene TRBV5-1 combines with J gene TRBJ2-5; perhaps TRBD2 as D (7 bases). The CDR3 sequence is CASSFVAGDKETQYF. The CDR3 DNA reads TGCGCCAGCAGCTTCGTGGCGGGGGACAAAGAGACCCAGTACTTC. The entire variable domain, with the rest obtained from reference TRBV5-1 and TRBJ2-5, is as follows: KAGVTQTPRYLIKTRGQQVTLSCSPISGHRSVSWYQQTPGQGLQFLFEYFSETQRNKGNFPGRFSGRQFSNSRSEMNVSTLELGDSALYLCASSFVAGDKETQYFGPGTRLLVL.